This TCR beta chain is drawn from a study of blood T cells in healthy people across ages (dated by TCRdb to about 2015). Regarding the complete study: In model experiments, roughly one uniquely barcoded TCR beta cDNA molecule per two T cells was captured by template switching. Two additional independent replicas of 1 million unique cDNA reads from the same blood draw were analyzed for two donors (one aged 18 to 30 and one aged 80 or older). To avoid experimental bias, donors of different ages were distributed randomly across sequencing lanes. The donors were divided into four age groups: young (average approximately 17 years), middle-aged (approximately 39), aged (approximately 59) and long-lived (about 80). Age-related changes in TCR beta repertoire diversity were measured in the study by deep sequencing normalized with unique cDNA molecular identifiers. The study at large found these results: The CMV infection status of donors was not known, potentially confounding age-related changes in expanded clonotypes. Since profiling was done on bulk unsorted PBMCs, naive and antigen-experienced compartments could not be conclusively compared. As age increased, observed TCR beta diversity per million T cells dropped in a roughly linear way, and a significant reduction was already evident by age 40. Observed TCR beta diversity correlated strongly with the percentage of naive T cells measured by flow cytometry. Estimates of total diversity from one million sequenced T cells were regarded as lower bounds and underestimates. The long-lived group showed more naive CD4+ T cells, fewer expanded clones and increased TCR diversity than the aged group, suggesting age selection.

V is cut back by 3 bases and J by 12 bases, with 9 bases in the junction unmatched. Inclusive of the bounding cysteine and phenylalanine, the CDR3 is 13 residues long. The DNA shown is the 39-base CDR3, in frame from base 1. From a lookup of the germline V gene, CDR1 and CDR2 are SGHAT and FQNNGV. On this clonotype itself: What antigen it recognizes has not been identified. There are no base qualities to consult, and no much larger clone falls within one base.

Receptor libraries were prepared by 5' RACE. Sequencing used an Illumina HiSeq 2500. A second about 7 to 12 cycle PCR used a sample-barcoded 5' primer and a J-beta primer mix. Each TCR beta cDNA molecule received a unique molecular identifier from a template-switch 5' adaptor carrying 12 random nucleotides. Each sample yielded at least 2.5 million CDR3-containing paired-end reads. The Mint cDNA synthesis kit, primed by a TRBC-specific oligonucleotide, was used to synthesize first-strand cDNA from all RNA. Following uracil-DNA glycosylase treatment, a first 18-cycle PCR with universal primers M1SS and BC2_uni_R was performed on all cDNA. Turning to the authors' computational methods: Each sample was normalized by randomly selecting 1 million high-quality reads, each carrying a distinct molecular identifier. Instead of being binned into consensus sequences, reads that shared molecular identifiers were thrown out. MiTCR, with a Q25 quality threshold and the strictest error-elimination algorithm, was used for CDR3 identification, clonotype clustering and error correction. Lower-bound total TCR beta diversity was estimated with a nonparametric unseen species model using Euler transformation. TCRdb reran the public reads through fastp at Q25 and MiXCR, keeping productive beta chains. Under each unique CDR3 protein, matching rows form one entry showing the most common genes and DNA. TCRdb, not the original authors, processed these V and J calls. Within this sample are about 1.6 million distinct CDR3 sequences, with roughly 30% of them counted one time only. The ten largest make up 10% to 12% of the sample.

The donors were roughly 40 Caucasian individuals from Russia, aged about 6 to 95 years, who were systemically healthy. About 10 milliliters of peripheral blood were collected from each donor into EDTA-treated Vacutainer tubes. PBMCs were isolated by Ficoll-Paque density-gradient centrifugation, with at least 7 million obtained per sample. Total RNA was extracted from PBMCs with Trizol reagent, with at least 5 micrograms obtained per sample. The percentages of naive CD45RAhigh/CD27high T cells were determined by flow cytometry on a PBMC aliquot from every donor. The sequence was obtained from a woman in her 30s in good health. Specimen: blood. The chain employs TRBV11-2 and TRBJ2-5; 8 junctional bases match TRBD2. The DNA sequence reads TGTGCCAGCAGCTTGGGGCAGACGGGGGGGAAGTACTTC. Its translation is CASSLGQTGGKYF.